These 11 T cell receptor beta chains were all obtained from the same sample, sequenced in a study of shared clonotypes between healthy human individuals. Sequenced by immunoSEQ multiplex PCR; TCRdb stores in-frame clones only, minus some. The data contain about 1.1 million clones, 75% to 85% of them singletons. Input material: memory CD4+ T cells from PBMCs. The subset was: CD45RA-negative fraction. The receptors were sampled from a man younger than 35 in good health. Some clones in this sample may be carry-over from other donors' samples.

V is TRBV6-1 and J is TRBJ2-7, with 7 nucleotides matching TRBD2. CDR3 length: 13 residues. Germline trimming cut 7 bases from V and 4 bases from J; bases unmatched to any gene: 7. Looked up from germline, CDR1 is MNHNS and CDR2 is SASEGT. The DNA for the CDR3 is TGTGCCAGCAAGCGGGACCTCACTTACGAGCAGTACTTC. Translating gives CASKRDLTYEQYF.

At least ten counts were recorded for this clone. V is TRBV28 and J is TRBJ2-4, with D maybe TRBD1 (6 bases). CDR3 length equals 15 residues. V was pared by 1 base and J by 4 bases, with 11 bases between. Germline assignment: CDR1 MDHEN and CDR2 SYDVKM. The CDR3 region is CASSLSGQTKNIQYF. DNA for the CDR3: TGTGCCAGCAGTTTATCCGGACAGACTAAAAACATTCAGTACTTC. The entire variable domain, with the rest obtained from reference TRBV28 and TRBJ2-4, is as follows: DVKVTQSSRYLVKRTGEKVFLECVQDMDHENMFWYRQDPGLGLRLIYFSYDVKMKEKGDIPEGYSVSREKKERFSLILESASTNQTSMYLCASSLSGQTKNIQYFGAGTRLSVL.

In its sample, this clone was seen a few times. The chain has TRBV11-1 and TRBJ1-5; D gene ambiguous. The V end lost 1 base, the J end lost 14 bases, and 15 bases lay between the germline ends. The CDR3 length is 13 residues. CDR1 is SGHAT, CDR2 FQDESV, per germline (reference sequence). CDR3 sequence: CASSLGWAGSKHF. CDR3 DNA sequence: TGTGCCAGCAGCTTAGGGTGGGCAGGATCAAAGCATTTT.

The V gene is TRBV7-8, the J gene TRBJ2-5; no definite D call. The CDR3 contains 13 residues. Per germline, CDR1 SGHVS and CDR2 FQNEAQ. Trimming pared 1 base from V and 5 bases from J, leaving 8 bases between. The CDR3 spells CASSLEGLETQYF. DNA for the CDR3: TGTGCCAGCAGCTTAGAGGGTTTGGAGACCCAGTACTTC.

A word on this clone: The sample contains more than one DNA sequence encoding this CDR3. The chain is built from TRBV7-3 and TRBJ2-1; 11 nucleotides agree with TRBD2. CDR1 is SGHTA, CDR2 FQGTGA, per germline. The junction had 3 bases not matched to a gene; V was cut back by 5 bases and J by 3 bases. The CDR3 has 15 residues. This CDR3 is CASSRGLADYNEQFF. CDR3 sequence (DNA): TGTGCCAGCAGCAGGGGACTAGCGGACTACAATGAGCAGTTCTTC.

The V gene is TRBV7-8, the J gene TRBJ2-7; D is unresolved. Trimming removed 5 bases at V and 4 bases at J, with 9 bases between. In germline, CDR1 is SGHVS, CDR2 FQNEAQ. The CDR3 is 12 amino acids. This chain's CDR3 is CASSPDRYEQYF. In nucleotides, the CDR3 is TGTGCCAGCAGCCCAGACCGTTACGAGCAGTACTTC.

The chain combines TRBV7-5 with TRBJ2-2. TRBV7-5 is a listed pseudogene. This CDR3 spans 13 amino acids. The CDR3 nucleotides are TGTGTCAGTCAGGGTGAGAGGGCCGGGGAGCTGTTTTTT. Translating it yields CVSQGERAGELFF.

The V call is TRBV10-3, the J call TRBJ1-5, with 7 bases lining up with TRBD1. Germline V gives CDR1 ENHRY, CDR2 SYGVKD. This CDR3 contains 16 residues. V lost 0 bases, J lost 7 bases, and 9 bases stayed unmatched. The chain's CDR3 is CAISESILGGRQPQHF. DNA for the CDR3: TGTGCCATCAGTGAGTCGATCCTAGGGGGCCGGCAGCCCCAGCATTTT.

The chain uses TRBV6-1 and TRBJ1-1; D is perhaps TRBD1 (5 bases). The V gene's germline CDR1 is MNHNS and CDR2 SASEGT. The ends were cut back, 8 bases at V and 4 bases at J, with 20 bases in the middle. The CDR3 is made up of 15 amino acids. The CDR3 reads CASSTAPRVATEAFF. The CDR3 bases are TGTGCCAGCTCGACCGCTCCCAGGGTGGCCACTGAAGCTTTCTTT.

This chain uses TRBV5-1 with TRBJ1-5; D gene uncertain. Germline V gene data show CDR1 as SGHRS and CDR2 as YFSETQ. Between the trimmed V and J ends, which lost 0 bases and 7 bases, there was a span of 14 bases. The CDR3 has 15 amino acids. CDR3 DNA sequence: TGCGCCAGCAGCTTGGACGGAGACCTAAAACAGCCCCAGCATTTT. Translating gives CASSLDGDLKQPQHF.

The chain is built from TRBV6-5 and TRBJ1-1; D possibly corresponds to TRBD1 (5 bases). This CDR3 is built from 15 residues. V was clipped by 1 base and J by 5 bases, with 14 bases between them. The germline V gene encodes CDR1 MNHEY and CDR2 SVGAGI. CDR3 in DNA: TGTGCCAGCAGTTACTTCGGGGGAGGGCGGACTGAAGCTTTCTTT. This gives the protein CASSYFGGGRTEAFF.